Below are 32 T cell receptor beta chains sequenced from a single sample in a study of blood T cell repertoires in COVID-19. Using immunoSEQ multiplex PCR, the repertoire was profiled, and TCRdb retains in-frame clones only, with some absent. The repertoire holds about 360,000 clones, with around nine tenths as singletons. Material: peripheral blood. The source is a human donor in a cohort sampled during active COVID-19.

Written as DNA, the CDR3 is TGTGCCAGCAGCCAATCGTCGGAGTCCTATAGGGAGCTGTTTTTT. Translation gives CASSQSSESYRELFF. The rearrangement uses TRBV11-2 and TRBJ2-2, with unresolved D. Germline lookup yields CDR1 SGHAT and CDR2 FQNNGV. V was pared by 5 bases and J by 9 bases, with 19 bases between. The length of the CDR3 is 15 residues.

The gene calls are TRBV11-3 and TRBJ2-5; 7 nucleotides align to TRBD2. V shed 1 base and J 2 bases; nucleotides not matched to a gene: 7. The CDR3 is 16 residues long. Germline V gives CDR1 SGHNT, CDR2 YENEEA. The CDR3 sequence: CASSLGRGGWQETQYF. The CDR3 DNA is TGTGCCAGCAGCTTAGGACGCGGGGGATGGCAAGAGACCCAGTACTTC.

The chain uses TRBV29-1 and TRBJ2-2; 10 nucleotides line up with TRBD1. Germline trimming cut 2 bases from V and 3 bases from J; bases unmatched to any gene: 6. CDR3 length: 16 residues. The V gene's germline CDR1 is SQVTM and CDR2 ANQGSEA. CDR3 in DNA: TGCAGCGTTGAATTAGGACAGGGGGACCACACCGGGGAGCTGTTTTTT. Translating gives CSVELGQGDHTGELFF.

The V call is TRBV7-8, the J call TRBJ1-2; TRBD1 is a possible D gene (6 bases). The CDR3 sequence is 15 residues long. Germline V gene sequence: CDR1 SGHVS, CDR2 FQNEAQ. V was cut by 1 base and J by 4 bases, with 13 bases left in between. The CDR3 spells CASSLVAQGGYGYTF. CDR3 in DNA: TGTGCCAGCAGCTTAGTGGCACAGGGCGGCTATGGCTACACCTTC.

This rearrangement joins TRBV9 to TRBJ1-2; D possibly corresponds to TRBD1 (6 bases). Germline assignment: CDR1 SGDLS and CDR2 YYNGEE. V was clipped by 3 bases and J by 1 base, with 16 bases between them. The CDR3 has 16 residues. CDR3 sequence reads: CASSGDRKGHNYGYTF. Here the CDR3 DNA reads TGTGCCAGCAGCGGCGACAGGAAAGGGCATAACTATGGCTACACCTTC.

CDR3 in DNA: TGTGCCAGCAGTTCAAACTTCAGGGTCGGGACGGGAGATGAAAAACTGTTTTTT. Translation: CASSSNFRVGTGDEKLFF. J is TRBJ1-4 and V is TRBV27; D is possibly TRBD1 (5 bases). CDR3 length equals 18 residues. CDR1 and CDR2 (germline): MNHEY, SMNVEV (reference sequence). V was trimmed by 4 bases and J by 6 bases, leaving 24 bases between them.

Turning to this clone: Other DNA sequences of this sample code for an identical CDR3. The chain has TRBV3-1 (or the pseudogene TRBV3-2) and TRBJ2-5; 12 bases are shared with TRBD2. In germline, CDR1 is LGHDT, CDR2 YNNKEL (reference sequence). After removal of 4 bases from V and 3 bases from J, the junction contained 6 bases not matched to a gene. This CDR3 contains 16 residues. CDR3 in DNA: TGTGCCAGCAGCCGATTACGACTAGCGGGGGAAGAGACCCAGTACTTC. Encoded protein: CASSRLRLAGEETQYF.

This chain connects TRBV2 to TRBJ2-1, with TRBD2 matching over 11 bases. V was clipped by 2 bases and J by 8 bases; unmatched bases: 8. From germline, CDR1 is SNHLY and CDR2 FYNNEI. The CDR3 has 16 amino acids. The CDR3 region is CASSEIPSGRFDEQFF. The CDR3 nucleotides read TGTGCCAGCAGTGAAATCCCTAGCGGGAGGTTCGATGAGCAGTTCTTC.

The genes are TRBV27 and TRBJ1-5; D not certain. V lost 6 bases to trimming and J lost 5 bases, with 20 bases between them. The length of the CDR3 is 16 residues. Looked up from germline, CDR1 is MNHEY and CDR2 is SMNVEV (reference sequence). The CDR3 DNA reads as TGTGCCAGCAGGAAGGAAGGCAGGTGGGTAGATCAGCCCCAGCATTTT. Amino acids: CASRKEGRWVDQPQHF.

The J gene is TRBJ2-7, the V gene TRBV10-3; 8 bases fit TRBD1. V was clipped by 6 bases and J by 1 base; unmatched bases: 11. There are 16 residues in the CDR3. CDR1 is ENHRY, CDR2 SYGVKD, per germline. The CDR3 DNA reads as TGTGCCATCAGCGAACTTACAGGGGGGAAGTCCTACGAGCAGTACTTC. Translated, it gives CAISELTGGKSYEQYF.

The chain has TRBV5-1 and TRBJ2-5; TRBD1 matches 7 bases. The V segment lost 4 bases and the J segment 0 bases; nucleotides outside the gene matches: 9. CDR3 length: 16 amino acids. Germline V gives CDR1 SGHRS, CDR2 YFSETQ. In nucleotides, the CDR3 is TGCGCCAGCAGCCGACAGGGAAGCGCGTACCAAGAGACCCAGTACTTC. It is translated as CASSRQGSAYQETQYF. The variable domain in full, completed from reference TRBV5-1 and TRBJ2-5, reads KAGVTQTPRYLIKTRGQQVTLSCSPISGHRSVSWYQQTPGQGLQFLFEYFSETQRNKGNFPGRFSGRQFSNSRSEMNVSTLELGDSALYLCASSRQGSAYQETQYFGPGTRLLVL.

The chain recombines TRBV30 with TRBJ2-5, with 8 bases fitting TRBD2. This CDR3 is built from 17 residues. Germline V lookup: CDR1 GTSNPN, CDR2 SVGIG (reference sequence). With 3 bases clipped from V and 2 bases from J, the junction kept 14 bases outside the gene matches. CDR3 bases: TGTGCCTGGAGGAGGTCCTGGGAGCGGGGGTCACAAGAGACCCAGTACTTC. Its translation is CAWRRSWERGSQETQYF. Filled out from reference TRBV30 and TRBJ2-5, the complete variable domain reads SQTIHQWPATLVQPVGSPLSLECTVEGTSNPNLYWYRQAAGRGLQLLFYSVGIGQISSEVPQNLSASRPQDRQFILSSKKLLLSDSGFYLCAWRRSWERGSQETQYFGPGTRLLVL.

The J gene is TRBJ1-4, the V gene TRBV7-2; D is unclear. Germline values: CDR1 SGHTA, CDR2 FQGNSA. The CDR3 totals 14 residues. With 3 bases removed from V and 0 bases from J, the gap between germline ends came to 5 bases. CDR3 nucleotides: TGTGCCAGCAGCTTGCGATCAACTAATGAAAAACTGTTTTTT. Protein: CASSLRSTNEKLFF.

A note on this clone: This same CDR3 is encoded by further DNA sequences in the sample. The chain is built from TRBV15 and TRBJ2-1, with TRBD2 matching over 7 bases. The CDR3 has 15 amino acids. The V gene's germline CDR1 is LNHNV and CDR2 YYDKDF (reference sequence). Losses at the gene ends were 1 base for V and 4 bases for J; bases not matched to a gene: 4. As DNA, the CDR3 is TGTGCCACCAGCAGAGCTAGCGGCTCGTACAATGAGCAGTTCTTC. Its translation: CATSRASGSYNEQFF.

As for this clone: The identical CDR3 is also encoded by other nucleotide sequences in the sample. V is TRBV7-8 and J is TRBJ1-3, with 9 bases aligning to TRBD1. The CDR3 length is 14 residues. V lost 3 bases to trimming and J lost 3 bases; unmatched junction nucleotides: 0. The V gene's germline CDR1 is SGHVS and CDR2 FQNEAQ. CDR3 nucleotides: TGTGCCAGCAGCTTGACAGGGGGTGGAAACACCATATATTTT. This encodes CASSLTGGGNTIYF.

This CDR3 reads CASTQQQLGYTF. The CDR3 DNA follows: TGCGCCAGCACCCAACAGCAATTGGGCTACACCTTC. V is TRBV10-1 and J is TRBJ1-2; no clear D gene. The CDR3 is made up of 12 amino acids. The germline V gene encodes CDR1 WNHNN and CDR2 SYGVQD (reference sequence). V was shortened by 7 bases and J by 8 bases, with 14 bases between the two germline ends.

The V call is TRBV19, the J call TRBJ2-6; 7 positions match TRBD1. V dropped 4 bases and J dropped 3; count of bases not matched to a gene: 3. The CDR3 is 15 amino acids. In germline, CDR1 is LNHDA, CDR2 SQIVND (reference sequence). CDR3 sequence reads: CASSNTGDGANVLTF. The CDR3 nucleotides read TGTGCCAGTAGTAACACAGGGGATGGGGCCAACGTCCTGACTTTC.

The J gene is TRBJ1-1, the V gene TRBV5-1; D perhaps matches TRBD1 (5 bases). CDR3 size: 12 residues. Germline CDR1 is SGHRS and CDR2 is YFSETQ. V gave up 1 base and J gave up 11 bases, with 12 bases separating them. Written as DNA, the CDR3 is TGCGCCAGCAGCTTGTCAAGGGGCGATGCTTTCTTT. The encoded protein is CASSLSRGDAFF.

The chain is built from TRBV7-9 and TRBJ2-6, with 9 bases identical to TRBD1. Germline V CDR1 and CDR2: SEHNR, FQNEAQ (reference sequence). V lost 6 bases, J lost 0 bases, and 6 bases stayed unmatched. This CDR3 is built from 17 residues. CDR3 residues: CASRPGQGFSGANVLTF. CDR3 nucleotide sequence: TGTGCCAGCAGGCCGGGACAGGGTTTCTCTGGGGCCAACGTCCTGACTTTC.

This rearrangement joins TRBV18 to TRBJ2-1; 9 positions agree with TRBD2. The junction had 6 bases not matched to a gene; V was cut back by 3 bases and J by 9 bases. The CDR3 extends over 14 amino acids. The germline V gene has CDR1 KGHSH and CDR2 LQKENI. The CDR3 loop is CASSPGTSSGEQFF. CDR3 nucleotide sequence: TGTGCCAGCTCACCCGGGACTAGCTCGGGTGAGCAGTTCTTC.

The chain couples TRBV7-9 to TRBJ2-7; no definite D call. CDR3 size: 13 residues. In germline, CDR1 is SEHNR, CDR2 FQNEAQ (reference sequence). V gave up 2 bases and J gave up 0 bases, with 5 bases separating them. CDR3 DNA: TGTGCCAGCAGCTTACCCCTCTCCTACGAGCAGTACTTC. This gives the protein CASSLPLSYEQYF.

As DNA, the CDR3 is TGTGCCAGCAGACAACGAGGAGATTTGAGCAATGAGCAGTTCTTC. Translating gives CASRQRGDLSNEQFF. The chain couples TRBV3-1 (or the pseudogene TRBV3-2) to TRBJ2-1, with D hard to call. The V gene's germline CDR1 is LGHDT and CDR2 YNNKEL (reference sequence). The CDR3 covers 15 residues. V lost 6 bases, J lost 6 bases, and 18 bases lay in between.

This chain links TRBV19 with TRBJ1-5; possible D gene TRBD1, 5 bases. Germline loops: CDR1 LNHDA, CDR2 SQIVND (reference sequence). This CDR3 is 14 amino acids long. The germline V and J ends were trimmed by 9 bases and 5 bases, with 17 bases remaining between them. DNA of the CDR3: TGTGCCAGCAGAGGTGGGGCGAAGGATCAGCCCCAGCATTTT. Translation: CASRGGAKDQPQHF.

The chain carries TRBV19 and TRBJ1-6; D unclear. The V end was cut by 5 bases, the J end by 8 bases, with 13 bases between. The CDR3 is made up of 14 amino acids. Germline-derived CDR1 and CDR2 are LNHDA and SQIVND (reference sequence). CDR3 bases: TGTGCCAGTAGTCCCAGAGGTTTGGATTCACCCCTCCACTTT. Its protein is CASSPRGLDSPLHF. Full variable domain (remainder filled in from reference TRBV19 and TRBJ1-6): DGGITQSPKYLFRKEGQNVTLSCEQNLNHDAMYWYRQDPGQGLRLIYYSQIVNDFQKGDIAEGYSVSREKKESFPLTVTSAQKNPTAFYLCASSPRGLDSPLHFGNGTRLTVT.

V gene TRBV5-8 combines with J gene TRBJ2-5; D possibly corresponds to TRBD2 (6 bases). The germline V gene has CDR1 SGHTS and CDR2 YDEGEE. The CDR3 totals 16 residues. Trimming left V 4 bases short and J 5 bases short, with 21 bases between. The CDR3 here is CASSTGDFGKLETQYF. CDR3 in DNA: TGTGCCAGCAGCACTGGGGACTTCGGGAAGTTGGAGACCCAGTACTTC.

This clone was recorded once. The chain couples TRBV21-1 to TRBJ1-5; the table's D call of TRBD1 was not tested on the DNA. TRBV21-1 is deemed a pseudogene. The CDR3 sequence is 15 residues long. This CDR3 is CAFQGLKNSNQPQHF. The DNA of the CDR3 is TGTGCCTTTCAGGGGTTAAAGAATAGCAATCAGCCCCAGCATTTT.

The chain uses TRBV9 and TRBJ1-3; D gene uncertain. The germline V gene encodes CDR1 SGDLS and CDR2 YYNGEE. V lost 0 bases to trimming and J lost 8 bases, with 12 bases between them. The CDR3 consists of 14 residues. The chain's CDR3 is CASSVGGSGDTIYF. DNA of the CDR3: TGTGCCAGCAGCGTAGGAGGGTCCGGGGACACCATATATTTT.

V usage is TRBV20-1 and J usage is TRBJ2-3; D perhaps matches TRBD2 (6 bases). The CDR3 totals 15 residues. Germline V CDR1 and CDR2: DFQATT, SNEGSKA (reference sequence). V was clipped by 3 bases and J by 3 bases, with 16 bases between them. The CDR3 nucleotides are TGCAGTGCTAGTGGGGACTTCACGATAACAGATACGCAGTATTTT. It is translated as CSASGDFTITDTQYF.

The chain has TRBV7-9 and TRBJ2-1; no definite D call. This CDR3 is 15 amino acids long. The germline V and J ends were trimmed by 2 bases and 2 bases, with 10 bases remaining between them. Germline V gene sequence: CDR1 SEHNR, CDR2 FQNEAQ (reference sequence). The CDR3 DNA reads TGTGCCAGCAGCTTAAATAGCCCCCCCTACAATGAGCAGTTCTTC. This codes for CASSLNSPPYNEQFF. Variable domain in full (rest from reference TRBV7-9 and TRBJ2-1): DTGVSQNPRHKITKRGQNVTFRCDPISEHNRLYWYRQTLGQGPEFLTYFQNEAQLEKSRLLSDRFSAERPKGSFSTLEIQRTEQGDSAMYLCASSLNSPPYNEQFFGPGTRLTVL.

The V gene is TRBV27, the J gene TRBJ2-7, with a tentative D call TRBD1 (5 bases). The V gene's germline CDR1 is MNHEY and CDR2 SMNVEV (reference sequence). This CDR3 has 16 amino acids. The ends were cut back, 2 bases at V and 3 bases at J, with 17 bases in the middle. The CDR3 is CASSLRSEWGNYEQYF. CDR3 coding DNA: TGTGCCAGCAGTTTAAGGAGTGAATGGGGCAACTACGAGCAGTACTTC.

The CDR3 nucleotides read TGTGCCAGCAGCGGTAGAGCGGGAGTCCAAGAGACCCAGTACTTC. The encoded protein is CASSGRAGVQETQYF. This sequence joins TRBV7-2 and TRBJ2-5; TRBD2 matches at 8 bases. The CDR3 covers 15 residues. Trimming removed 5 bases from V and 1 base from J; junction bases left unmatched: 6. Germline V gene lookup returns CDR1 SGHTA and CDR2 FQGNSA.

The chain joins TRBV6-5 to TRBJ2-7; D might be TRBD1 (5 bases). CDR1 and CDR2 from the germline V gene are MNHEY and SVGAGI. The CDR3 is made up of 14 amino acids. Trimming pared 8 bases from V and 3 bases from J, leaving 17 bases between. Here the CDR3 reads CASHPWTLDYEQYF. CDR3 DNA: TGTGCCAGCCACCCCTGGACACTTGACTACGAGCAGTACTTC.